This T cell receptor beta chain was recorded in a study of cytomegalovirus exposure and HLA in healthy donors. Study-wide results and limits: A later analysis found first-cohort TCR clusters tended to co-occur in the 120 or so validation repertoires. Diagnosis of cytomegalovirus status made by the classifier reportedly showed high specificity and sensitivity.

Details on this clone: Its antigen remains unknown.

Only in-frame clones appear in the TCRdb table, and some are missing; sequencing was by immunoSEQ multiplex PCR. The sample contains tens of thousands of clones, roughly 93% of which appear only once. Germline trimming cut 10 bases from V and 3 bases from J; bases unmatched to any gene: 6. CDR3 size: 12 residues. Looked up from germline, CDR1 is MNHNY and CDR2 is SVGAGI (reference sequence). Sequences were obtained from PBMCs. The rearrangement joins TRBV6-6 to TRBJ2-7; TRBD1 aligns across 7 bases. The origin of this receptor is a woman in her twenties or thirties in good health and CMV-seronegative. Here the CDR3 reads CATRGQYYEQYF. The CDR3 DNA reads TGTGCCACGAGGGGACAGTACTACGAGCAGTACTTC.